These 15 T cell receptor beta chains originate from one sample sequenced in a study of T cell clonality in common variable immunodeficiency. Measured with immunoSEQ multiplex PCR; TCRdb has only the in-frame clones, and not every one. The repertoire consists of roughly 50,000 clones, none detected only once. Sequences were obtained from peripheral blood mononuclear cells. All receptors come from a person aged 18 to 75 in good health.

This clone was counted at least ten times. CDR3 amino acids: CASSTWGTSAIYEQYF. CDR3 DNA (partial): TGTGCCAGCAGCACATGGGGGACTAGCGCTATTTACGAG. This sequence joins TRBV7-8 and TRBJ2-7; 10 nucleotides line up with TRBD2. Read sequence stops 3 residues before the CDR3 end, and the germline J gene provides the missing end. The CDR3 covers 16 residues. The V gene end was trimmed by 5 bases and the J gene end by 4 bases; junction bases not matched to a gene: 11. Germline V gives CDR1 SGHVS, CDR2 FQNEAQ.

This clone came up a few times. CDR3: CASSEGQASNYGYTF. The sequenced CDR3 bases are TGTGCCAGCAGTGAAGGGCAGGCCTCAAACTATGGC. The V call is TRBV2, the J call TRBJ1-2, with unresolved D. The CDR3 end lies 3 residues beyond the end of the read and is filled in from the germline J gene. Germline values: CDR1 SNHLY, CDR2 FYNNEI. Trimming left V 1 base short and J 2 bases short, with 11 bases between. This CDR3 comprises 15 residues.

This clone has ten or more counts. The read terminates 3 residues ahead of where the CDR3 ends, so the germline J gene completes it. The chain combines TRBV9 with TRBJ2-2; D is possibly TRBD1 (5 bases). The CDR3 covers 15 residues. Between the trimmed V and J ends, which lost 0 bases and 7 bases, there was a span of 13 bases. The germline gives CDR1 SGDLS, CDR2 YYNGEE. The chain's CDR3 is CASSVDLRVDGELFF. The sequenced part of the CDR3 DNA is TGTGCCAGCAGCGTAGATCTCAGGGTCGACGGGGAG.

This clone showed up many times. The observed sequence ends 3 residues before the CDR3 terminus, with the missing tail filled in from the germline J gene. V gene TRBV20-1 combines with J gene TRBJ2-7; 8 bases agree with TRBD1. The CDR3 has 16 residues. The J segment lost 0 bases and the V segment lost 3 bases, leaving 10 bases of the junction unmatched. The germline V gene encodes CDR1 DFQATT and CDR2 SNEGSKA (reference sequence). The CDR3 bases that were read are TGCAGTGCTAGTCAGCCCAGGGGGCTTAGCTCCTACGAG. It is translated as CSASQPRGLSSYE. In full, the CDR3 is CSASQPRGLSSYEQYF.

This clone was detected many times. The DNA ends 3 residues before the CDR3 does, and the rest of the CDR3 is filled in from the germline J gene. The chain is built from TRBV20-1 and TRBJ2-7; 8 bases map to TRBD1. There are 14 residues in the CDR3. Germline loops: CDR1 DFQATT, CDR2 SNEGSKA (reference sequence). V shed 8 bases and J 0 bases; nucleotides not matched to a gene: 9. CDR3 region: CSFCDGTGSYEQYF. The covered CDR3 bases are TGCAGTTTTTGTGACGGGACAGGCTCCTACGAG.

This clone was observed at least ten times. The CDR3 end lies 3 residues beyond the end of the read and is filled in from the germline J gene. The chain uses TRBV7-3 and TRBJ2-1; D is possibly TRBD2 (6 bases). CDR1 SGHTA and CDR2 FQGTGA come from the germline V gene. Trimming took off 3 bases at V and 8 bases at J, with 14 bases between the two ends. The CDR3 is made up of 14 amino acids. CDR3 protein: CASSLLSGPYEQFF. Incomplete CDR3 DNA: TGTGCCAGCAGCTTGCTTAGCGGACCCTATGAG.

This clone showed up many times. Read sequence stops 3 residues before the CDR3 end, and the germline J gene provides the missing end. J is TRBJ2-2 and V is TRBV5-1; D unresolved. CDR3 size: 14 residues. CDR1 and CDR2 from the germline V gene are SGHRS and YFSETQ. V was trimmed by 6 bases and J by 0 bases, leaving 9 bases between them. CDR3 DNA (partial): TGCGCCAGCAAGCTTATCACGAACACCGGGGAG. Translation: CASKLITNTGE. The CDR3 reads in full as CASKLITNTGELFF.

The table lists this clone with many counts. Read coverage stops 3 residues before the CDR3 terminus; the germline J gene supplies the remainder. This sequence joins TRBV2 and TRBJ1-2; no clear D gene. Between the trimmed V and J ends, which lost 9 bases and 0 bases, there was a span of 17 bases. There are 15 residues in the CDR3. Germline CDR1 is SNHLY and CDR2 is FYNNEI. CDR3 bases read: TGTGCCAGTAGCCCGAGGAGTTATGCTAACTATGGC. Protein: CASSPRSYANYG. The complete CDR3 reads CASSPRSYANYGYTF.

This clone was counted at least ten times. The read comes to an end 3 residues before the CDR3 does, leaving the germline J gene to fill in the end. V and J are TRBV19 and TRBJ2-5; 8 bases fit TRBD1. There are 15 residues in the CDR3. The germline gives CDR1 LNHDA, CDR2 SQIVND (reference sequence). The junction had 10 bases not matched to a gene; V was cut back by 5 bases and J by 5 bases. The CDR3 DNA, read in part, is TGTGCCAGTAGTCTTGGACAGGGTTGGGGTGAGACC. It codes for CASSLGQGWGET. The whole CDR3 sequence is CASSLGQGWGETQYF.

This clone was recorded a few times. The read finishes 3 residues shy of the CDR3 end, and the germline J gene is used to complete it. The V gene is TRBV19, the J gene TRBJ2-4, with 10 bases identical to TRBD1. V lost 4 bases and J lost 0; bases outside the gene matches: 9. The CDR3 has 18 residues. Germline V gene sequence: CDR1 LNHDA, CDR2 SQIVND (reference sequence). CDR3 amino acids: CASSTLDRGGLAKNIQYF. The sequenced CDR3 bases are TGTGCCAGTAGTACACTGGACAGGGGGGGTTTAGCCAAAAACATT.

This clone has ten or more counts. The read finishes 3 residues shy of the CDR3 end, and the germline J gene is used to complete it. The chain employs TRBV6-1 and TRBJ1-1; the D is unclear. V was clipped by 2 bases and J by 1 base, with 8 bases between them. There are 14 residues in the CDR3. The V gene's germline CDR1 is MNHNS and CDR2 SASEGT. The CDR3 loop is CASSEKHQNTEAFF. The covered CDR3 bases are TGTGCCAGCAGTGAAAAACACCAGAACACTGAA.

Ten or more counts support this clone. The read ends 3 residues early relative to the CDR3; the germline J gene fills the gap. The rearrangement joins TRBV20-1 to TRBJ2-1; D ambiguous. This CDR3 comprises 15 residues. The ends were cut back, 0 bases at V and 5 bases at J, with 14 bases in the middle. Germline V gene data show CDR1 as DFQATT and CDR2 as SNEGSKA (reference sequence). The CDR3 protein is CSARDWQSLNNEQFF. Partial CDR3 DNA: TGCAGTGCTAGAGATTGGCAGTCTTTGAACAATGAG.

This clone was seen many times. The read gets to within 3 residues of the CDR3 end, and the germline J gene fills in the rest. The rearrangement uses TRBV5-1 and TRBJ2-5, with D possibly TRBD2 on 8 matching bases. V lost 4 bases to trimming and J lost 3 bases, with 19 bases between them. Looked up from germline, CDR1 is SGHRS and CDR2 is YFSETQ. The CDR3 sequence is 16 residues long. The CDR3: CASSIGDSGGKETQYF. The CDR3 DNA, read in part, is TGCGCCAGCAGCATAGGGGACAGCGGGGGAAAAGAGACC.

A word on this clone: With the read ending 3 residues before the CDR3 end, the germline J gene is used to fill in that end. J is TRBJ2-2 and V is TRBV7-8; maybe TRBD1 (6 bases). Trimming removed 6 bases from V and 5 bases from J, with 10 bases in between. The germline CDR1 and CDR2 sequences are SGHVS and FQNEAQ. This CDR3 spans 13 amino acids. The sequenced part of the CDR3 DNA is TGTGCCAGCAGTCCCGACAGGACCGGGGAG. It is translated as CASSPDRTGE. The whole CDR3 sequence is CASSPDRTGELFF.

The sample holds a few counts of this clone. The read ends 3 residues shy of where the CDR3 ends; the end is completed using the germline J gene. V usage is TRBV19 and J usage is TRBJ1-2; TRBD1 agrees at 7 bases. V gave up 3 bases and J gave up 7 bases; unmatched junction bases: 8. This CDR3 contains 14 residues. The germline gives CDR1 LNHDA, CDR2 SQIVND (reference sequence). Here the CDR3 reads CASSIDRDFGGYTF. CDR3 bases read: TGTGCCAGTAGTATCGACAGGGACTTCGGTGGC.